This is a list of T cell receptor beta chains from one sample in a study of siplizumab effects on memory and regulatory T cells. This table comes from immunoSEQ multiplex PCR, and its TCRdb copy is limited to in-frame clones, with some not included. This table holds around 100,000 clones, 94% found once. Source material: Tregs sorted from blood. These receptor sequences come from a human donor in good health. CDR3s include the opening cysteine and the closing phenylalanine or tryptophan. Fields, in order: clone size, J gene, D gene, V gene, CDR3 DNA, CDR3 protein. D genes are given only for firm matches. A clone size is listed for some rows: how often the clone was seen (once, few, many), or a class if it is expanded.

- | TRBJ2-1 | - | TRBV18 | TGTGCCAGCTCACCACCAACGATTTTAGGCTACAATGAGCAGTTCTTC | CASSPPTILGYNEQFF
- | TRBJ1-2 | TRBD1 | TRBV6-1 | TGTGCCAGCAGTAGGGGACAGCCCAACTATGGCTACACCTTC | CASSRGQPNYGYTF
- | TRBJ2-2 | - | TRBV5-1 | TGCGCCAGCAGCTTTGACGCCAGGAGAACCACCGGGGAGCTGTTTTTT | CASSFDARRTTGELFF
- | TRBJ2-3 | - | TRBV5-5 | TGTGCCAGCAGCTTGACCCAAGGTACGCAGTATTTT | CASSLTQGTQYF
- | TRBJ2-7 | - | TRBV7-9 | TGTGCCAGCTCCGGGAACTACGAGCAGTACTTC | CASSGNYEQYF
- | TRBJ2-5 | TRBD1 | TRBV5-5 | TGTGCCAGCAGCTTGGCGGGACAGGGGAATAGGGAGACCCAGTACTTC | CASSLAGQGNRETQYF
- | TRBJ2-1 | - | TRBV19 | TGTGCCAGTAGTACCCGGCGGCCGTCCTACAATGAGCAGTTCTTC | CASSTRRPSYNEQFF
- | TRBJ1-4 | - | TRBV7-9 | TGTGCCAGCAGTACGACAGGAGTGGCCGAAAAACTGTTTTTT | CASSTTGVAEKLFF
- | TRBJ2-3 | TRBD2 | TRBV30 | TGTGCCTGGAAGTTAGCGGGAGGAACAGATACGCAGTATTTT | CAWKLAGGTDTQYF
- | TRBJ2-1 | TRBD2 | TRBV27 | TGTGCCAGCAGGATAGCGGGAGCAGCCTACAATGAGCAGTTCTTC | CASRIAGAAYNEQFF
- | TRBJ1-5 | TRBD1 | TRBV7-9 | TGTGCCAGCAGCTTAGGGGACAGCCCGAATCAGCCCCAGCATTTT | CASSLGDSPNQPQHF
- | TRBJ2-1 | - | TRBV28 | TGTGCCAGCAGTAAACACCCGAGCTCCTACAATGAGCAGTTCTTC | CASSKHPSSYNEQFF
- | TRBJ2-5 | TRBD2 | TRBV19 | TGTGCCAGTAGTACTTCCGGACTAGCGGGAACCTTTAGGGAGGCCCAGTACTTC | CASSTSGLAGTFREAQYF
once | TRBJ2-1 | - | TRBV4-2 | TGTGCCAGCAGCCCCAAGAAGCGCCTTAGGCCCAATGAGCAGTTCTTC | CASSPKKRLRPNEQFF
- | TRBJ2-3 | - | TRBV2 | TGTGCCAGCAGTGAGCAGGGGATATTGAGCACAGATACGCAGTATTTT | CASSEQGILSTDTQYF
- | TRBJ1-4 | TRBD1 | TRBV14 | TGTGCCAGCAGCCCCATTCAGGGGGTATCTGGAAAACTGTTTTTT | CASSPIQGVSGKLFF
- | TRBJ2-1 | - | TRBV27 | TGTGCCAGCAGACGGTTAGACTACAATGAGCAGTTCTTC | CASRRLDYNEQFF
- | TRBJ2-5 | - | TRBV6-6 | TGTGCCAGCAGCTCGGGACTCCAAGAGACCCAGTACTTC | CASSSGLQETQYF
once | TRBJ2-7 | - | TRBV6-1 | TGTGCCAGCACCAGCCCCGCAGGGTCCTACGAGCAGTACTTC | CASTSPAGSYEQYF
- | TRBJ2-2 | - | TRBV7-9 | TGTGCCAGCAGCTTATATCTCCGGGGTTCCACCGGGGAGCTGTTTTTT | CASSLYLRGSTGELFF
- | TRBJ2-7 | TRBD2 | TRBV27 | TGTGCCAGCAGTCCCCTAGCGGGACCCCACGAGCAGTACTTC | CASSPLAGPHEQYF
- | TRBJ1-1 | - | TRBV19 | TGTGCCAGTAGTATACCCGGGACACCCACTGAAGCTTTCTTT | CASSIPGTPTEAFF
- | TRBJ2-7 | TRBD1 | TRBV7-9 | TGTGCCAGCAGCGTACCGGGACAGGGCGTCTACGAGCAGTACTTC | CASSVPGQGVYEQYF
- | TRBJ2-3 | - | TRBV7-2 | TGTGCCAGCAGCTTATCTCGGAGCACAGATACGCAGTATTTT | CASSLSRSTDTQYF
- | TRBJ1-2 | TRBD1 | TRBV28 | TGTGCCAGCAGGTATACAGGGGCTAACTATGGCTACACCTTC | CASRYTGANYGYTF
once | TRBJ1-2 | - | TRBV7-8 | TGTGCCAGCAGCTTCAATCACAGGGACTATGGCTACACCTTC | CASSFNHRDYGYTF
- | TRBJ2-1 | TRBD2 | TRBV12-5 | TGTGCTAGTGGTTTGGGAGAACTAGCGGGACCAGTAGGAGGTGAGCAGTTCTTC | CASGLGELAGPVGGEQFF
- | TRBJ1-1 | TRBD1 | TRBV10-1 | TGCGCCAGCAGTGAGTCGGGGACAGCCAAAGCTTTCTTT | CASSESGTAKAFF
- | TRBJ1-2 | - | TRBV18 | TGTGCCAGCTCACCAACAGTTGAAAACTATGGCTACACCTTC | CASSPTVENYGYTF
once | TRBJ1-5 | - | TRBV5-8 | TGTGCCAGCAGCTTAAGGTCCAGGGGATCCCAGCATTTT | CASSLRSRGSQHF
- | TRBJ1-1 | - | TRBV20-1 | TGCAGTGCTAGAGCCCCCGGGGCCGCTTTCTTT | CSARAPGAAFF
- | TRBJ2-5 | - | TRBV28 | TGTGCCAGCAGTTTATTGGAGACCCAGTACTTC | CASSLLETQYF
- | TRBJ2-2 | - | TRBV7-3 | TGTGCCAGCAGCTCAATACAGGGAACCGGGGAGCTGTTTTTT | CASSSIQGTGELFF
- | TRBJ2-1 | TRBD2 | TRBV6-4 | TGTGCCAGCAGTGTCACTAGCGGGAGGGCTAGGAATGAGCAGTTCTTC | CASSVTSGRARNEQFF
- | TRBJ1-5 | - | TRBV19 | TGTGCCAGTAGTATAAACTGGGGAAGCAATCAGCCCCAGCATTTT | CASSINWGSNQPQHF
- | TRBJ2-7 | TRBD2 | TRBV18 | TGTGCCAGCTCACCCCGCCCTAGCGGGAGCACAGGCCACTACGAGCAGTACTTC | CASSPRPSGSTGHYEQYF
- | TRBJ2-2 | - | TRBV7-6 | TGTGCCAGCAGCCCTAGGGCCGGGTACGCCGGGGAGCTGTTTTTT | CASSPRAGYAGELFF
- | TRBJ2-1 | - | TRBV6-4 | TGTGCCAGCAGTGACGATCTCCCCTCCGATGAGCAGTTCTTC | CASSDDLPSDEQFF
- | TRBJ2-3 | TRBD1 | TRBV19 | TGTGCCAGTAGTATAAGGGGACAGGGACTTGCAGATACGCAGTATTTT | CASSIRGQGLADTQYF
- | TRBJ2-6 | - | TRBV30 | TGTGCCTGGAACCCATTGACTCTCGTCTCTGGGGCCAACGTCCTGACTTTC | CAWNPLTLVSGANVLTF
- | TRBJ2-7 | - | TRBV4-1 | TGCGCCAGCAGCCAAGCCGGAGGGACCTACGAGCAGTACTTC | CASSQAGGTYEQYF
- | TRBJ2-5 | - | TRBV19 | TGTGCCAGTAGTCTCCGAAACCCGCTGGGGGAAGAGACCCAGTACTTC | CASSLRNPLGEETQYF
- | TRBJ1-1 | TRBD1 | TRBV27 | TGTGCCAGCAGACAACAGGGGAGCTCGTCGGGCACTGAAGCTTTCTTT | CASRQQGSSSGTEAFF
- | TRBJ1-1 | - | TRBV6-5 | TGTGCCAGCAGTTACTCCGGAATGAACACTGAAGCTTTCTTT | CASSYSGMNTEAFF
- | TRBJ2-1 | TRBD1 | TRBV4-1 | TGCGCCAGCAGCCGACCCGGGACAGGGGGCAACAATGAGCAGTTCTTC | CASSRPGTGGNNEQFF
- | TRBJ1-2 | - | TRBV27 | TGTGCCAGCAGGGGACACTCTAACTATGGCTACACCTTC | CASRGHSNYGYTF
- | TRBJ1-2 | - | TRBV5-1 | TGCGCCAGCAGCTCCACAGCAGATCGTGGCTACACCTTC | CASSSTADRGYTF
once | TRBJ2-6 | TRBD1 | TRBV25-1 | TGTGCCAGCAGTGGCCCGGACAGGGTTAAACCTGGGGCCAACGTCCTGACTTTC | CASSGPDRVKPGANVLTF
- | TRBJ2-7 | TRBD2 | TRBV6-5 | TGTGCCAGCAGTTACTCTACTAGCGGGAGCTACGAGCAGTACTTC | CASSYSTSGSYEQYF
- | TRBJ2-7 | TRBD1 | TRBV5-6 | TGTGCCAGCAGCTTGTTTGGGACAGGGGCTCTTGAGCAGTACTTC | CASSLFGTGALEQYF
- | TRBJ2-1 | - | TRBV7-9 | TGTGCCAGCAGCTTAGGGGGGTCCTACAATGAGCAGTTCTTC | CASSLGGSYNEQFF
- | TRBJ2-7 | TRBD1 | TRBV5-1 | TGCGCCAGCCATTCCGGGACAGGGTCCTACGAGCAGTACTTC | CASHSGTGSYEQYF